The source of this TCR beta chain is a study of T-cell memory formation after mild COVID-19. TCRdb passed the 5' RACE reads through MiXCR, listing each CDR3 protein once. The data show about 15,000 distinct CDR3 sequences, around 25% seen once. This clonotype has only a few counts. The V gene's germline CDR1 is MDHEN and CDR2 SYDVKM. The V end lost 3 bases, the J end lost 5 bases, and 14 bases lay between the germline ends. The CDR3 sequence is 15 residues long. The clonotype was recovered from a young man who had mild COVID-19 (a few samples of this study predate the infection). Cell type and time point are not known. V is TRBV28 and J is TRBJ2-1; possible D gene TRBD1, 6 bases. The sample comprised PBMCs or a T cell subset sorted from them (not recorded which). Here the CDR3 DNA reads TGTGCCAGCAGTTTTTGGGGGCGCCTCCACAATGAGCAGTTCTTC. Amino acid sequence: CASSFWGRLHNEQFF.